Listed here are 24 T cell receptor beta chains from one sample, sequenced in a study of cytomegalovirus exposure and HLA in healthy donors. PCR primers comprised 60 Vbeta and 13 Jbeta primers. Assay: immunoSEQ multiplex PCR; the TCRdb copy retains only in-frame clones and omits some. Here the sample spans some 65,000 clones, approximately 82% being singletons. The material sequenced was PBMCs. Every receptor here comes from a girl aged 5-17 years in good health and CMV-seropositive.

The chain carries TRBV29-1 and TRBJ2-1; TRBD1 matches 9 bases. Germline V CDR1 and CDR2: SQVTM, ANQGSEA. V was clipped by 7 bases and J by 7 bases; unmatched bases: 8. This CDR3 contains 13 residues. In DNA, the CDR3 is TGCAGCGGAGTACAGGGGGCGCGGAATGAGCAGTTCTTC. Encoded protein: CSGVQGARNEQFF.

V is TRBV6-1 and J is TRBJ1-4; D is unclear. The CDR3 is 15 residues long. The V gene's germline CDR1 is MNHNS and CDR2 SASEGT. The V end lost 5 bases, the J end lost 0 bases, and 10 bases lay between the germline ends. The CDR3 bases are TGTGCCAGCAGTCACCGGGTTGCAACTAATGAAAAACTGTTTTTT. As protein: CASSHRVATNEKLFF.

The chain carries TRBV5-1 and TRBJ1-4, with D hard to call. Germline lookup yields CDR1 SGHRS and CDR2 YFSETQ. With 1 base removed from V and 8 bases from J, the gap between germline ends came to 12 bases. The CDR3 totals 14 residues. In DNA, the CDR3 is TGCGCCAGCAGCTTGTGGCCTACGGGGGAAAAACTGTTTTTT. Protein sequence: CASSLWPTGEKLFF.

V gene TRBV6-4 combines with J gene TRBJ2-5, with D perhaps matching TRBD2 (6 bases). Germline V gene data show CDR1 as MRHNA and CDR2 as SNTAGT. Trimming cost V 6 bases and J 3 bases, with 11 bases left between them. This CDR3 comprises 13 residues. The CDR3 region has the DNA TGTGCCAGCAGCCGGAGGGCCGAAGAGACCCAGTACTTC. Encoded protein: CASSRRAEETQYF.

This chain links TRBV7-9 with TRBJ2-1; 8 positions agree with TRBD2. The junction had 4 bases not matched to a gene; V was cut back by 0 bases and J by 0 bases. This CDR3 comprises 17 residues. Germline V lookup: CDR1 SEHNR, CDR2 FQNEAQ (reference sequence). The CDR3 protein is CASSLASGVNSYNEQFF. The CDR3 DNA reads as TGTGCCAGCAGCTTAGCTAGCGGGGTCAACTCCTACAATGAGCAGTTCTTC.

In this sample, this clone turned up a few times. This chain joins TRBV6-1 and TRBJ1-1, with TRBD1 as a possible D gene (5 bases). The CDR3 is 15 residues long. V shed 6 bases and J shed 6 bases, with 20 bases lying between them. Germline V gene data show CDR1 as MNHNS and CDR2 as SASEGT. CDR3 DNA sequence: TGTGCCAGCAGACCTGACAGAGCCTTACCCTCTGAAGCTTTCTTT. This translates into CASRPDRALPSEAFF.

The rearrangement joins TRBV6-5 to TRBJ1-1, with D perhaps TRBD1 (6 bases). This CDR3 contains 14 residues. Trimming removed 6 bases from V and 1 base from J, with 12 bases in between. Germline CDR1 is MNHEY and CDR2 is SVGAGI. The CDR3 reads CASSTTGANTEAFF. CDR3 DNA: TGTGCCAGCAGCACGACAGGCGCGAACACTGAAGCTTTCTTT.

V usage is TRBV19 and J usage is TRBJ1-1; a possible D gene is TRBD1 (5 bases). With 7 bases removed from V and 11 bases from J, the gap between germline ends came to 20 bases. The CDR3 totals 13 residues. Germline CDR1 and CDR2: LNHDA and SQIVND (reference sequence). The CDR3 sequence: CASTDWGSLEAFF. The CDR3 DNA is TGTGCCAGTACCGATTGGGGCTCCCTCGAGGCTTTCTTT.

The V call is TRBV9, the J call TRBJ1-5; D possibly corresponds to TRBD1 (5 bases). The V end lost 3 bases, the J end lost 0 bases, and 16 bases lay between the germline ends. Germline assignment: CDR1 SGDLS and CDR2 YYNGEE. This CDR3 is 17 amino acids long. The CDR3 sequence is CASSAGLLLSSNQPQHF. The CDR3 region has the DNA TGTGCCAGCAGCGCGGGACTGTTACTTTCTAGCAATCAGCCCCAGCATTTT.

This chain connects TRBV30 to TRBJ2-7, with D maybe TRBD2 (5 bases). The germline V and J ends were trimmed by 0 bases and 6 bases, with 6 bases remaining between them. This CDR3 is 11 amino acids long. In germline, CDR1 is GTSNPN, CDR2 SVGIG (reference sequence). The DNA for the CDR3 is TGTGCCTGGAGTGTGGCGGGCGAGCAGTACTTC. It yields the protein CAWSVAGEQYF.

This clone was counted a single time. The chain links TRBV4-1 to TRBJ1-2; no definite D call. The CDR3 sequence is 14 residues long. The V end was cut by 8 bases, the J end by 4 bases, with 17 bases between. Germline CDR1 is MGHRA and CDR2 is YSYEKL. Written as DNA, the CDR3 is TGCGCCAGCCGTCAGCGGACGGGTGTCTATGGCTACACCTTC. As protein: CASRQRTGVYGYTF.

The V call is TRBV28, the J call TRBJ1-6; no firm D call. The CDR3 runs to 15 residues. V gave up 8 bases and J gave up 5 bases, with 16 bases separating them. CDR1 MDHEN and CDR2 SYDVKM come from the germline V gene. CDR3 coding DNA: TGTGCCAGCGCCGGGTCCAGCGGGAATAATTCACCCCTCCACTTT. Protein: CASAGSSGNNSPLHF. Combining the CDR3 with reference TRBV28 and TRBJ1-6 gives the whole variable domain DVKVTQSSRYLVKRTGEKVFLECVQDMDHENMFWYRQDPGLGLRLIYFSYDVKMKEKGDIPEGYSVSREKKERFSLILESASTNQTSMYLCASAGSSGNNSPLHFGNGTRLTVT.

This clone was seen repeatedly, ten times or more. The V call is TRBV25-1, the J call TRBJ1-2; D is unresolved. The CDR3 sequence is 13 residues long. V was trimmed by 3 bases and J by 7 bases, leaving 12 bases between them. CDR1 and CDR2 from the germline V gene are MGHDK and SYGVNS. The CDR3 DNA sequence: TGTGCCAGCAGTGAGACGGGATTTTCTGGCTACACCTTC. It specifies CASSETGFSGYTF.

Here the CDR3 reads CASSLGLAGGLYF. CDR3 coding DNA: TGTGCCAGCAGCTTGGGACTAGCGGGAGGTCTGTACTTC. The gene calls are TRBV11-2 and TRBJ2-7; TRBD2 aligns across 15 bases. This CDR3 has 13 residues. V gave up 3 bases and J gave up 12 bases; unmatched junction bases: 3. The germline gives CDR1 SGHAT, CDR2 FQNNGV.

The DNA of the CDR3 is TGTGCCATCAGTTGGACAGGGAACTACGAGCAGTACTTC. Protein sequence: CAISWTGNYEQYF. The chain joins TRBV10-3 to TRBJ2-7, with TRBD1 matching 8 bases. CDR3 length: 13 residues. Trimming took 5 bases from V and 3 from J; bases not matched to a gene: 3. Per the germline V gene, CDR1 is ENHRY and CDR2 is SYGVKD.

This clone has only a few counts. The chain employs TRBV7-2 and TRBJ2-6; D ambiguous. This CDR3 region has 15 residues. V was clipped by 5 bases and J by 2 bases, with 10 bases between them. Germline-derived CDR1 and CDR2 are SGHTA and FQGNSA. The chain's CDR3 is CASSPDSPGANVLTF. CDR3 in DNA: TGTGCCAGCAGCCCCGACTCGCCTGGGGCCAACGTCCTGACTTTC.

The chain has TRBV29-1 and TRBJ2-2, with 11 bases that match TRBD1. Germline V gene data show CDR1 as SQVTM and CDR2 as ANQGSEA. Trimming cost V 4 bases and J 8 bases; bases outside gene matches: 9. CDR3 size: 15 residues. Here the CDR3 DNA reads TGCAGCGTTGGGAGGGGAGGACAGGGGGCTGGGGAGCTGTTTTTT. Amino acids: CSVGRGGQGAGELFF.

The chain combines TRBV5-6 with TRBJ2-1; no clear D gene. This CDR3 region has 11 residues. V lost 3 bases to trimming and J lost 4 bases, with 2 bases between them. Germline lookup yields CDR1 SGHDT and CDR2 YYEEEE. CDR3 protein: CASSSYNEQFF. The DNA of the CDR3 is TGTGCCAGCAGCTCTTACAATGAGCAGTTCTTC.

The chain uses TRBV7-9 and TRBJ2-5; D is undetermined. The germline CDR1 and CDR2 sequences are SEHNR and FQNEAQ (reference sequence). V was clipped by 1 base and J by 2 bases, with 8 bases between them. This CDR3 is 14 amino acids long. The CDR3 DNA reads TGTGCCAGCAGCTTAGACACATTACAAGAGACCCAGTACTTC. Its protein product is CASSLDTLQETQYF.

The chain has TRBV29-1 and TRBJ2-1; 7 bases fit TRBD2. The length of the CDR3 is 18 residues. Trimming at V came to 2 bases and at J to 7 bases, leaving 20 bases not matched to a gene. Germline loops: CDR1 SQVTM, CDR2 ANQGSEA. DNA for the CDR3: TGCAGCGTTGAATATTCGATCACTCCTAGCGGAGCCTGGAATGAGCAGTTCTTC. Protein sequence: CSVEYSITPSGAWNEQFF.

The rearrangement links TRBV29-1 to TRBJ2-5; D gene ambiguous. The V gene lost 4 bases and the J gene lost 3 bases, with 12 bases spanning the gap. Germline V gene lookup returns CDR1 SQVTM and CDR2 ANQGSEA. The length of the CDR3 is 13 residues. The CDR3: CSVGPRLKETQYF. CDR3 in DNA: TGCAGCGTTGGTCCGCGGCTGAAAGAGACCCAGTACTTC.

The chain is built from TRBV25-1 and TRBJ2-5; the D gene is possibly TRBD1 (5 bases). Germline values: CDR1 MGHDK, CDR2 SYGVNS. Trimming stripped 1 base from V and 5 bases from J, with 11 bases between. CDR3 length: 14 amino acids. The CDR3 nucleotides read TGTGCCAGCAGTGAATCAGGCAGGGCGGAGACCCAGTACTTC. This codes for CASSESGRAETQYF. The full variable domain, with the rest looked up from reference TRBV25-1 and TRBJ2-5, is EADIYQTPRYLVIGTGKKITLECSQTMGHDKMYWYQQDPGMELHLIHYSYGVNSTEKGDLSSESTVSRIRTEHFPLTLESARPSHTSQYLCASSESGRAETQYFGPGTRLLVL.

The sample holds one count of this clone. The CDR3 DNA follows: TGTGCCAGCAGCTTAGGAGGGACAGCCTATGGCTACACCTTC. It specifies CASSLGGTAYGYTF. J is TRBJ1-2 and V is TRBV7-2, with TRBD1 matching over 7 bases. Germline-derived CDR1 and CDR2 are SGHTA and FQGNSA. This CDR3 region has 14 residues. The junction had 3 bases not matched to a gene; V was cut back by 1 base and J by 4 bases.

This clone has only a few counts. The rearrangement joins TRBV28 to TRBJ1-5, with TRBD1 identical over 7 bases. Germline V gives CDR1 MDHEN, CDR2 SYDVKM. This CDR3 has 12 residues. The J segment lost 4 bases and the V segment lost 8 bases, leaving 2 bases of the junction unmatched. The CDR3 DNA follows: TGTGCCAGCCCGACAGGGAATCAGCCCCAGCATTTT. Protein: CASPTGNQPQHF.